The 21 T cell receptor beta chains given below trace back to one sample, sequenced in a study of cytomegalovirus exposure and HLA in healthy donors. Both 60 Vbeta primers and 13 Jbeta primers went into the PCR. The assay was immunoSEQ multiplex PCR, and TCRdb's table has in-frame clones only and misses some. The data contain over 150,000 clones, over 60% of them singletons. Sequencing was done on a sample of PBMCs. All receptors come from a woman between 40 and 50 years old in good health and CMV-seronegative.

The chain joins TRBV6-6 to TRBJ2-7, with 8 bases that match TRBD1. This CDR3 is 16 amino acids long. Germline lookup yields CDR1 MNHNY and CDR2 SVGAGI (reference sequence). Losses at the gene ends were 4 bases for V and 3 bases for J; bases not matched to a gene: 11. The CDR3: CASSLQGGGLRYEQYF. The CDR3, as DNA: TGTGCCAGCAGTTTACAGGGGGGCGGACTTCGCTACGAGCAGTACTTC.

V and J are TRBV29-1 and TRBJ2-7; TRBD2 matches 12 bases. The CDR3 extends over 14 amino acids. Germline CDR1 is SQVTM and CDR2 is ANQGSEA. The junction had 6 bases not matched to a gene; V was cut back by 6 bases and J by 3 bases. Written as DNA, the CDR3 is TGCAGCGTGAGCGGACTAGCGGGGCACTACGAGCAGTACTTC. This translates into CSVSGLAGHYEQYF.

V and J are TRBV4-2 and TRBJ1-2; D may be TRBD1 (6 bases). V was trimmed by 1 base and J by 5 bases, leaving 14 bases between them. Per germline, CDR1 LGHNA and CDR2 YNFKEQ. The CDR3 loop spans 15 amino acids. CDR3 DNA sequence: TGTGCCAGCAGCCAAGGTAACACAGGGACGTATGGCTACACCTTC. As protein: CASSQGNTGTYGYTF.

In this sample, this clone turned up a few times. The chain uses TRBV6-1 and TRBJ1-5; 10 positions agree with TRBD1. There are 13 residues in the CDR3. The V gene end was trimmed by 9 bases and the J gene end by 4 bases; junction bases not matched to a gene: 3. Per germline, CDR1 MNHNS and CDR2 SASEGT. The CDR3 DNA reads TGTGCCAGTGGGACAGGGGAAAATCAGCCCCAGCATTTT. Translated, it gives CASGTGENQPQHF.

This rearrangement joins TRBV5-6 to TRBJ2-3; TRBD2 might be the D (5 bases). Germline loops: CDR1 SGHDT, CDR2 YYEEEE. Trimming removed 6 bases at V and 6 bases at J, with 14 bases between. The CDR3 loop spans 13 amino acids. This CDR3 is CASTLTRADTQYF. CDR3 DNA sequence: TGTGCCAGCACCCTAACGAGGGCGGATACGCAGTATTTT.

CDR3 protein: CASSLAAGGLQETQYF. The DNA of the CDR3 is TGCGCCAGCAGCTTGGCTGCGGGGGGGCTCCAAGAGACCCAGTACTTC. This chain uses TRBV5-1 with TRBJ2-5, with TRBD2 matching 9 bases. The germline CDR1 and CDR2 sequences are SGHRS and YFSETQ. The CDR3 contains 16 residues. V was pared by 0 bases and J by 1 base, with 4 bases of the junction left unmatched.

The V and J genes are TRBV5-1 and TRBJ1-4; 8 bases align to TRBD1. Germline values: CDR1 SGHRS, CDR2 YFSETQ. V lost 5 bases, J lost 5 bases, and 8 bases stayed unmatched. The CDR3 length is 15 residues. CDR3 DNA sequence: TGCGCCAGCAGGCCCGGACAGGGTCTGAATGAAAAACTGTTTTTT. Its protein is CASRPGQGLNEKLFF.

The chain has TRBV5-4 and TRBJ2-1; 7 nucleotides agree with TRBD1. The CDR3 runs 13 residues. CDR1 SGHNT and CDR2 YYREEE come from the germline V gene (reference sequence). CDR3 amino acids: CATTPRTGDEQFF. The DNA for the CDR3 is TGTGCAACCACCCCGAGGACAGGCGATGAGCAGTTCTTC.

This clone has only one observation. This chain links TRBV29-1 with TRBJ1-2; 10 nucleotides agree with TRBD1. Trimming removed 5 bases from V and 13 bases from J; junction bases left unmatched: 25. Germline CDR1 SQVTM, CDR2 ANQGSEA. The CDR3 runs 17 residues. The CDR3 nucleotides are TGCAGCGTTACTACATTTAGACAGGGGGCGTCCTCCCCGGTTCTCACCTTC. Translation gives CSVTTFRQGASSPVLTF.

This clone was observed once. This chain links TRBV6-1 with TRBJ2-6, with D perhaps TRBD2 (5 bases). Looked up from germline, CDR1 is MNHNS and CDR2 is SASEGT. Trimming removed 0 bases at V and 4 bases at J, with 22 bases between. The CDR3 totals 20 residues. The CDR3 here is CASSEALRGIPHRGANVLTF. CDR3 nucleotides: TGTGCCAGCAGTGAAGCGCTTCGGGGAATCCCCCACCGGGGGGCCAACGTCCTGACTTTC.

This clone occurred a few times. J is TRBJ2-1 and V is TRBV15; 8 nucleotides line up with TRBD2. V shed 2 bases, J shed 4 bases, and the junction held 10 bases outside the gene matches. This CDR3 region has 17 residues. Germline loops: CDR1 LNHNV, CDR2 YYDKDF (reference sequence). The CDR3 here is CATSRRRGAGGYNEQFF. CDR3 coding DNA: TGTGCCACCAGCAGAAGGCGGGGGGCCGGGGGATACAATGAGCAGTTCTTC.

The gene calls are TRBV30 and TRBJ2-1; 11 positions match TRBD2. The CDR3 contains 13 residues. Germline CDR1 GTSNPN, CDR2 SVGIG (reference sequence). Losses at the gene ends were 4 bases for V and 9 bases for J; bases not matched to a gene: 5. The CDR3 DNA is TGTGCCTGGAACTTGGGACTAGCGGTTGAGCAGTTCTTC. This codes for CAWNLGLAVEQFF.

CDR3 coding DNA: TGTGCCAGCAGCAAAGTCTATTCGACTTTCTTT. This encodes CASSKVYSTFF. The chain has TRBV21-1 and TRBJ1-1. TRBV21-1 is noted as a pseudogene. There are 11 residues in the CDR3.

DNA of the CDR3: TGTGCCATCAGTGAAAGGGGACACCGAAACACCATATATTTT. This translates into CAISERGHRNTIYF. The chain employs TRBV10-3 and TRBJ1-3; D may be TRBD1 (6 bases). The CDR3 runs 14 residues. Germline CDR1 and CDR2: ENHRY and SYGVKD. V shed 3 bases and J shed 5 bases, with 11 bases lying between them.

Only one count was recorded for this clone. V gene TRBV5-6 combines with J gene TRBJ2-5, with TRBD2 matching 12 bases. The J call may be wrong; the DNA end is better matched by TRBJ2-7. Germline CDR1 and CDR2: SGHDT and YYEEEE. The CDR3 extends over 15 amino acids. CDR3 region: CASSVASGRAYEQYF. DNA for the CDR3: TGTGCCAGCAGCGTCGCTAGCGGGAGGGCTTACGAGCAGTACTTC.

This rearrangement joins TRBV19 to TRBJ1-2, with D maybe TRBD1 (5 bases). CDR3 size: 13 residues. Trimming stripped 5 bases from V and 8 bases from J, with 15 bases between. The V gene's germline CDR1 is LNHDA and CDR2 SQIVND (reference sequence). CDR3: CASSPDSWGGYTF. DNA of the CDR3: TGTGCCAGTAGTCCAGACAGTTGGGGAGGCTACACCTTC.

The CDR3 nucleotides read TGCGCCAGCAGCTCAAGATCAACCGCGGATTCACCCCTCCACTTT. It translates to CASSSRSTADSPLHF. The gene calls are TRBV5-1 and TRBJ1-6; D is ambiguous. V gave up 3 bases and J gave up 8 bases, with 15 bases separating them. CDR3 length equals 15 residues. Germline assignment: CDR1 SGHRS and CDR2 YFSETQ.

The gene calls are TRBV19 and TRBJ1-1, with a possible D match to TRBD1 (5 bases). The CDR3 is made up of 14 amino acids. Trimming removed 7 bases from V and 0 bases from J, with 12 bases in between. CDR1 and CDR2 (germline): LNHDA, SQIVND (reference sequence). The chain's CDR3 is CASIRTIMNTEAFF. CDR3 in DNA: TGTGCCAGTATAAGGACAATTATGAACACTGAAGCTTTCTTT.

This chain uses TRBV4-1 with TRBJ1-1; the D gene is possibly TRBD1 (5 bases). CDR1 is MGHRA and CDR2 is YSYEKL in the germline V gene. V lost 0 bases, J lost 0 bases, and 11 bases lay in between. CDR3 size: 16 residues. The CDR3 DNA reads as TGCGCCAGCAGCCAAGAGGCAGGGCGGTTGAACACTGAAGCTTTCTTT. Amino acids: CASSQEAGRLNTEAFF.

This clone appeared once. This chain connects TRBV2 to TRBJ1-1; the D is unclear. Per the germline V gene, CDR1 is SNHLY and CDR2 is FYNNEI. Trimming cost V 2 bases and J 0 bases, with 13 bases left between them. This CDR3 comprises 16 residues. CDR3 DNA: TGTGCCAGCAGTGAATTTGGGCAGAAAATGAACACTGAAGCTTTCTTT. This translates into CASSEFGQKMNTEAFF. Using reference TRBV2 and TRBJ1-1 for the parts outside the CDR3, the full variable domain is EPEVTQTPSHQVTQMGQEVILRCVPISNHLYFYWYRQILGQKVEFLVSFYNNEISEKSEIFDDQFSVERPDGSNFTLKIRSTKLEDSAMYFCASSEFGQKMNTEAFFGQGTRLTVV.

This clone was observed a single time. This chain links TRBV7-2 with TRBJ1-1; tentative D call: TRBD1 (6 bases). This CDR3 is 14 amino acids long. V lost 5 bases, J lost 4 bases, and 14 bases lay in between. The V gene's germline CDR1 is SGHTA and CDR2 FQGNSA. The CDR3 protein is CASSAYRDSTEAFF. DNA for the CDR3: TGTGCCAGCAGCGCCTACAGGGATAGCACTGAAGCTTTCTTT.